What follows is one TCR beta chain and its context. The assay was immunoSEQ multiplex PCR, and TCRdb's table has in-frame clones only and misses some. The table includes around 45,000 clones, roughly four fifths detected once. Time point given: recipient sample about 28 days before transplant, after cytoreduction. These data come from a study of T cell clonotyping in hematopoietic cell transplantation. V shed 5 bases and J shed 9 bases, with 14 bases lying between them. CDR1 is DFQATT and CDR2 is SNEGSKA in the germline V gene (reference sequence). The CDR3 totals 11 residues. The sequencing here drew on peripheral blood mononuclear cells, taken before stem cell transplant. This receptor was obtained from a man aged 60 to 69 with myelodysplastic syndrome. Some clones in this sample may be carry-over from other donors' samples. The chain uses TRBV20-1 and TRBJ2-7, with D maybe TRBD1 (5 bases). The CDR3 DNA is TGCAGTGCTTCCCAAGCCACAGGGCAGTACTTC. Translation gives CSASQATGQYF.